This T cell receptor (beta chain) was captured in a study of T cells after yellow fever vaccination (dated by TCRdb to between 2018 and 2021). About the study as a whole: The SMART-Seq v4 Ultra Low Input RNA kit was used to prepare libraries from fractions with low cell numbers. To follow T-cell clones before and after both primary and booster YFV17D yellow fever vaccination, bulk TCR alpha and beta repertoires underwent longitudinal sequencing. The cohort comprised two healthy male donors, one aged 18 to 30 and one aged 30 to 40 years. Blood was drawn at multiple timepoints before and after primary and secondary immunization, with bulk PBMC replicates and cell subsets isolated.

Interpreted using the paper, the treatment or condition label stands for: live attenuated yellow fever vaccine strain. PBMCs were isolated from peripheral blood using a standard Ficoll-Paque protocol. Dynabeads CD4 and CD8 positive selection kits were used to isolate CD4 and CD8 T-cell fractions. TriZol was used to extract RNA from bulk PBMCs, CD4 and CD8 fractions, and dextramer-positive and dextramer-negative fractions. The paper's findings and limits, for the study overall: After the booster, most clones that had expanded after primary vaccination were detected again (roughly 96% of CD4 and over 75% of CD8), suggesting broad maintenance of memory. Because the study included only a couple of donors, the extent to which the findings can be generalized is limited. Computational filtering was needed because FACS-sorted repertoires could contain abundant contaminating clonotypes from the bulk population. Compared with the primary T-cell response, the secondary T-cell response was weaker but faster, peaking on day 5 rather than day 15. A small share of clonotypes occurred in both CD4 and CD8 compartments, likely arising from convergent recombination.

The run used an Illumina NovaSeq 6000. Synthesis of TCR cDNA relied on 5'RACE template switching, a step that introduced a universal primer site along with unique molecular identifiers. Priming for cDNA synthesis came from both the TCR alpha and TCR beta constant segments. Two PCR steps were used to amplify libraries, with sample barcodes and sequencing adapters being added in the second step. Sequencing of libraries was performed on Illumina HiSeq 2500 (2x100 bp) or NovaSeq (2x150 bp). The study's own analysis went as follows. Demultiplexing of reads and collapsing into UMI consensus sequences were performed with MIGEC, and V(D)J alignment was carried out with MiXCR. Vaccine-responding clonotypes were identified with edgeR using replicate PBMC samples, with FDR below 0.01 and a log2 fold change above 5 up to day 15 being required. Each bulk clonotype received a CD4 or CD8 identity based on whether the sequenced CD4 or CD8 repertoire contained that clonotype at higher abundance. TCRdb ran its own pipeline on the public reads, namely fastp trimming at Q25 and MiXCR clone calling, and kept in-frame beta chains. A single entry per CDR3 protein holds the most common genes and DNA from its merged rows. The V and J calls were determined by TCRdb, not by the authors. The sample includes 250,000 to 350,000 distinct CDR3 sequences, with around 8.6% observed a single time. The ten largest clones represent 3% to 4% of the sample.

The trim is 3 bases for V and 12 bases for J, with a gap of 11 bases between the germline ends. From the cysteine up to the phenylalanine, the CDR3 has a length of 10 residues. Left in the record is the CDR3 DNA by itself, 30 bases read in frame from the first base. Looking up the germline V gene (reference sequence) yields CDR1 DFQATT and CDR2 SNEGSKA. This clonotype was observed a few times. Its antigen is unknown. No qualities accompany the bases; no much larger clone lies one base away. The receptor comes from a man aged 18 to 30 who received the YFV17D yellow fever vaccine. The starting material was CD4+ T cells sorted from PBMCs, obtained 5 days after the yellow fever booster vaccination. Recombination joined TRBV20-1 with TRBJ1-1; the D gene lacks a confident call. In nucleotides, the sequence is TGCAGTGCTAGGCCGGGGAAAACTTTCTTT. Its protein product is CSARPGKTFF.